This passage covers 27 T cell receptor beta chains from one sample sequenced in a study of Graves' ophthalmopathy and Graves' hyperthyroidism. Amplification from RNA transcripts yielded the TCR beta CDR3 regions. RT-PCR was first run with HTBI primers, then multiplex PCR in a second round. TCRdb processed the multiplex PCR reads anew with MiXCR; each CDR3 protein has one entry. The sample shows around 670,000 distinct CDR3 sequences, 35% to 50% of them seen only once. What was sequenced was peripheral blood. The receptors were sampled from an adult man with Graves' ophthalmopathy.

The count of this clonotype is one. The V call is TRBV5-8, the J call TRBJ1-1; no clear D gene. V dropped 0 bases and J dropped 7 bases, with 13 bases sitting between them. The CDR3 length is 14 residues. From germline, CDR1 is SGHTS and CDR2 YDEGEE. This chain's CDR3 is CASSLAHGGYEAFF. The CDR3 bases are TGTGCCAGCAGCTTGGCTCATGGAGGTTATGAAGCTTTCTTT. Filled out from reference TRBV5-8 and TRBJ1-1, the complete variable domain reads EAGVTQSPTHLIKTRGQQATLRCSPISGHTSVYWYQQALGLGLQFLLWYDEGEERNRGNFPPRFSGRQFPNYSSELNVNALELEDSALYLCASSLAHGGYEAFFGQGTRLTVV.

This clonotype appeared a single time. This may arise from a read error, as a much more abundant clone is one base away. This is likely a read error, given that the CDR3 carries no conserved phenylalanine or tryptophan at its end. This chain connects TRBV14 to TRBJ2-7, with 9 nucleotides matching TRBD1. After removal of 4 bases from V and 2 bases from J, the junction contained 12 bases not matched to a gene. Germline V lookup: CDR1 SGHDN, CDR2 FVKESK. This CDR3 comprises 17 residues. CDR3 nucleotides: TGTGCCAGCAGCCTAACGACCGGGACAGGGACTACCTACGAGCAGTACCTC. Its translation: CASSLTTGTGTTYEQYL.

The CDR3 here is CASSQRQYYGYTF. The CDR3 region has the DNA TGCGCCAGCAGCCAAAGACAGTACTATGGCTACACCTTC. The chain links TRBV4-1 to TRBJ1-2, with D perhaps matching TRBD1 (5 bases). V was clipped by 2 bases and J by 3 bases, with 7 bases between them. The CDR3 loop spans 13 amino acids. The germline V gene has CDR1 MGHRA and CDR2 YSYEKL.

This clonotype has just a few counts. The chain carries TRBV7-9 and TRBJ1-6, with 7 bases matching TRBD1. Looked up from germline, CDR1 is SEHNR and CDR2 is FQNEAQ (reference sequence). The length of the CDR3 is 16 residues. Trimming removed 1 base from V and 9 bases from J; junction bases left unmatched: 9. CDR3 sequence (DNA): TGTGCCAGCAGCTTAGGAGTTGGCAGGGGGTTTTCACCCCTCCACTTT. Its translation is CASSLGVGRGFSPLHF.

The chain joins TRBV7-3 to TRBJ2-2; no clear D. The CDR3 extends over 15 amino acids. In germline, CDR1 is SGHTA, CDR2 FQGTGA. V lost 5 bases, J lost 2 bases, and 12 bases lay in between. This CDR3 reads CASSQAQTNTGELFF. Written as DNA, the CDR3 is TGTGCCAGCAGCCAAGCCCAGACAAACACCGGGGAGCTGTTTTTT.

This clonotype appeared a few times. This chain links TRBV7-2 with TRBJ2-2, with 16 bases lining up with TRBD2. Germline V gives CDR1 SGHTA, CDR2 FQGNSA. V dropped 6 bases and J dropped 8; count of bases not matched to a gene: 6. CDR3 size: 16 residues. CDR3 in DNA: TGTGCCAGCAGACCGGGACTAGCGGGAGGGCCTGGGGAGCTGTTTTTT. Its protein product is CASRPGLAGGPGELFF.

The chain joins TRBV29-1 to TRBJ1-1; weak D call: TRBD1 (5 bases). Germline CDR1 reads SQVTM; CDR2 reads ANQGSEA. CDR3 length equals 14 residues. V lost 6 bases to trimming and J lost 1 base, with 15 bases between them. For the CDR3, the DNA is TGCAGCGTCGCGGACGGGACGGCGAACACTGAAGCTTTCTTT. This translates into CSVADGTANTEAFF.

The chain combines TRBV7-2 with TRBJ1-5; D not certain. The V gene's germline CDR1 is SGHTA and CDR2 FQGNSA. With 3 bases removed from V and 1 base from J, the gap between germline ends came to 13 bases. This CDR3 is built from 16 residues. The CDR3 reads CASSFSISESNQPQHF. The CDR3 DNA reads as TGTGCCAGCAGCTTTAGTATATCGGAGAGCAATCAGCCCCAGCATTTT.

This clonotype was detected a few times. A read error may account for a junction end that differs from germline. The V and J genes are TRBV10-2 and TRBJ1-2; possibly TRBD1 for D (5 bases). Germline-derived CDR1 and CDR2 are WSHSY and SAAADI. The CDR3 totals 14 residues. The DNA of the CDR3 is TGTGCCAGCAATGGACGGGGACCTAACTATGGCTACACCTTC. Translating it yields CASNGRGPNYGYTF.

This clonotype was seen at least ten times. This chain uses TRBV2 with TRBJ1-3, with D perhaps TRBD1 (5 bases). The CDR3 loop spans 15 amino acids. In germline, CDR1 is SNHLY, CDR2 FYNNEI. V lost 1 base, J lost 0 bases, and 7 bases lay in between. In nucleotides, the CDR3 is TGTGCCAGCAGTGAAGGACAGAGCTCTGGAAACACCATATATTTT. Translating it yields CASSEGQSSGNTIYF.

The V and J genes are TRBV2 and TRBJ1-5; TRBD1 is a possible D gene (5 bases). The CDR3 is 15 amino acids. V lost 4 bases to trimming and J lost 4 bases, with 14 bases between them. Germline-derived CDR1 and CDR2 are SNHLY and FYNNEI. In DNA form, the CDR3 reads TGTGCCAGCAGTGGGGGGAGGGGAAGAAATCAGCCCCAGCATTTT. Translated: CASSGGRGRNQPQHF.

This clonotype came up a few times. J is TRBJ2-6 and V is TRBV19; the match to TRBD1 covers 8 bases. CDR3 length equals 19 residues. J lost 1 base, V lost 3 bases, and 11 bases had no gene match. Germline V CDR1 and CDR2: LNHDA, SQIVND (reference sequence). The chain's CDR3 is CASSMGTGTGISGANVLTF. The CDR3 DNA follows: TGTGCCAGTAGTATGGGTACCGGGACAGGCATTTCTGGGGCCAACGTCCTGACTTTC.

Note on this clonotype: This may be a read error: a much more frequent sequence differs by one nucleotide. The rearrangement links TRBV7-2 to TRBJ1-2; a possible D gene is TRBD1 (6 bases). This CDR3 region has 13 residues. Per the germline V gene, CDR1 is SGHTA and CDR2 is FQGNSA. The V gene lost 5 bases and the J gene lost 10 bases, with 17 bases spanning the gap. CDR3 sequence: CASSGQYRDDYTF. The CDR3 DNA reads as TGTGCCAGCAGCGGACAGTACAGGGACGACTACACCTTC.

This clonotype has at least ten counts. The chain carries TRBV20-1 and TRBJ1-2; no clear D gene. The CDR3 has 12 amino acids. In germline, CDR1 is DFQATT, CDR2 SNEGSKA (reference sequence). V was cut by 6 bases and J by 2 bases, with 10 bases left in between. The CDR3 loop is CSAEVENYGYTF. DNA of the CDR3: TGCAGTGCGGAGGTAGAGAACTATGGCTACACCTTC.

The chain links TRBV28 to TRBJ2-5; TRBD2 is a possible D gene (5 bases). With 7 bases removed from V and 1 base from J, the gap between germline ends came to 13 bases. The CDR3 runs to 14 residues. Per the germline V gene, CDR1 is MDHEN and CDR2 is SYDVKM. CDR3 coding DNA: TGTGCCAGCATCCACCCCAGCGGCCAAGAGACCCAGTACTTC. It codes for CASIHPSGQETQYF.

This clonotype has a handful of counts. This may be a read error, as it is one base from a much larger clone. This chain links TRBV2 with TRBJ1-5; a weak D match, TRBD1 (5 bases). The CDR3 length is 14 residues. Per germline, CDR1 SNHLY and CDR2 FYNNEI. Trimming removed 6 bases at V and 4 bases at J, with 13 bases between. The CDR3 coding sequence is TGTGCCAGCAGAGGGGCAGCCAAGAATCAGCCCCAGCATTTT. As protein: CASRGAAKNQPQHF. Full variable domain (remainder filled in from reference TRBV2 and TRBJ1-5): EPEVTQTPSHQVTQMGQEVILRCVPISNHLYFYWYRQILGQKVEFLVSFYNNEISEKSEIFDDQFSVERPDGSNFTLKIRSTKLEDSAMYFCASRGAAKNQPQHFGDGTRLSIL.

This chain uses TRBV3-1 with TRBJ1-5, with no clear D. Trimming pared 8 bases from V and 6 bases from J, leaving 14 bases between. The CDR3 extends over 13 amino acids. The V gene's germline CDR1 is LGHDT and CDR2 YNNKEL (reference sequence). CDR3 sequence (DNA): TGTGCCAGCTCACCTGACTTAGCTCAGCCCCAGCATTTT. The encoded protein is CASSPDLAQPQHF.

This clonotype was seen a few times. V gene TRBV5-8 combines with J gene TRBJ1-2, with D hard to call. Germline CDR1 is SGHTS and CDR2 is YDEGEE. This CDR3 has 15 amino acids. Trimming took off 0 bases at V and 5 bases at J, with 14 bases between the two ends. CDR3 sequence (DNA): TGTGCCAGCAGCTTGGCCCCGCTGGCGAGGTATGGCTACACCTTC. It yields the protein CASSLAPLARYGYTF.

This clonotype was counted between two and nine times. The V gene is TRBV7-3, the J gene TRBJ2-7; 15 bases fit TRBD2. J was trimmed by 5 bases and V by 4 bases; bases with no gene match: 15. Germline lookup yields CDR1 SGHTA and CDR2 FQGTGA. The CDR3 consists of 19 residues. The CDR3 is CASSSINPLRTSGRDEQYF. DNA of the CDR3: TGTGCCAGCAGCTCCATCAACCCACTAAGGACTAGCGGGAGGGACGAGCAGTACTTC.

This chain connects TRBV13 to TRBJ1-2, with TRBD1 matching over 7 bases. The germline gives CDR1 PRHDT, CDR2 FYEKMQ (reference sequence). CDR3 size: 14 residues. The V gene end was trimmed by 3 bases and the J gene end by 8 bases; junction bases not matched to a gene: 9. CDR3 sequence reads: CASSFRDRVFGYTF. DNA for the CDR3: TGTGCCAGCAGCTTTCGAGACAGGGTGTTCGGCTACACCTTC.

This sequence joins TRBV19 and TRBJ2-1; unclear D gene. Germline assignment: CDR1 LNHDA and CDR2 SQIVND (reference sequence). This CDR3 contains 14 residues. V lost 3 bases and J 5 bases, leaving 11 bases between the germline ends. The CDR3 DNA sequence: TGTGCCAGTAGTATCATCGTTGAGAACAATGAGCAGTTCTTC. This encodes CASSIIVENNEQFF.

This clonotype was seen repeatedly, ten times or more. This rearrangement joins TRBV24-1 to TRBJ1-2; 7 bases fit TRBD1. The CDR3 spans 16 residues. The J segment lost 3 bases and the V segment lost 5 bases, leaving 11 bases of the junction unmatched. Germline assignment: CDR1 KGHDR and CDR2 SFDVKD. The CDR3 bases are TGTGCCACCAGTGCCCCTCAGGGGGAGGATGACTATGGCTACACCTTC. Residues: CATSAPQGEDDYGYTF.

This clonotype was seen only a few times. CDR3 DNA sequence: TGTGCCAGCAGTTTCTTGCCGGAAAACTATGGCTACACCTTC. This translates into CASSFLPENYGYTF. The rearrangement joins TRBV25-1 to TRBJ1-2; no firm D call. V was trimmed by 5 bases and J by 2 bases, leaving 12 bases between them. Per the germline V gene, CDR1 is MGHDK and CDR2 is SYGVNS. The CDR3 spans 14 residues.

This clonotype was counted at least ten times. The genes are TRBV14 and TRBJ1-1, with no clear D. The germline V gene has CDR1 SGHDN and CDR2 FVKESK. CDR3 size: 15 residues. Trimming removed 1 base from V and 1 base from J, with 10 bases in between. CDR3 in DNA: TGTGCCAGCAGCCAAGCGAGGCACCGGAACACTGAAGCTTTCTTT. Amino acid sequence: CASSQARHRNTEAFF. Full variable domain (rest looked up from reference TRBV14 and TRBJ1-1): EAGVTQFPSHSVIEKGQTVTLRCDPISGHDNLYWYRRVMGKEIKFLLHFVKESKQDESGMPNNRFLAERTGGTYSTLKVQPAELEDSGVYFCASSQARHRNTEAFFGQGTRLTVV.

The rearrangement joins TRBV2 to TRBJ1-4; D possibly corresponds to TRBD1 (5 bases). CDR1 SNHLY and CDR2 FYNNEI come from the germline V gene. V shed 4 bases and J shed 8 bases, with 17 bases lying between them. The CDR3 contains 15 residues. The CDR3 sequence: CASSVPGGGREKLFF. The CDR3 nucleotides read TGTGCCAGCAGTGTACCTGGGGGAGGTCGAGAAAAACTGTTTTTT.

As DNA, the CDR3 is TGTGCCAGCAGCCCGGGCTACGGGACTGAAGCTTTCTTT. It is translated as CASSPGYGTEAFF. The chain recombines TRBV5-6 with TRBJ1-1; D unresolved. Trimming took off 4 bases at V and 5 bases at J, with 12 bases between the two ends. Germline lookup yields CDR1 SGHDT and CDR2 YYEEEE. The CDR3 covers 13 residues. Full variable domain (missing parts from reference TRBV5-6 and TRBJ1-1): DAGVTQSPTHLIKTRGQQVTLRCSPKSGHDTVSWYQQALGQGPQFIFQYYEEEERQRGNFPDRFSGHQFPNYSSELNVNALLLGDSALYLCASSPGYGTEAFFGQGTRLTVV.

The DNA for the CDR3 is TGTGCCAGCGGACCGGGACTAGCGGGAGGGGAGACCCAGTACTTC. This gives the protein CASGPGLAGGETQYF. The chain is built from TRBV2 and TRBJ2-5, with 16 bases matching TRBD2. The CDR3 has 15 residues. Germline lookup yields CDR1 SNHLY and CDR2 FYNNEI. J was trimmed by 5 bases and V by 8 bases; bases with no gene match: 5.